This TCR beta chain was documented in a study of early stage breast cancer tumors. Clones were read by immunoSEQ multiplex PCR, and TCRdb kept only the in-frame ones, dropping some. Seen here are tens of thousands of clones, about 77% observed once, and the top ten hold 3% to 4%. Trimming cost V 4 bases and J 4 bases, with 15 bases left between them. The CDR3 extends over 15 amino acids. CDR1 and CDR2 (germline): SNHLY, FYNNEI. The source is a person aged 40-50 years with breast cancer. Material: blood. The V gene is TRBV2, the J gene TRBJ2-3; D gene uncertain. CDR3 DNA: TGTGCCAGCAGTGGAGTAGTTGTGGGCGCAGATACGCAGTATTTT. Its translation: CASSGVVVGADTQYF.